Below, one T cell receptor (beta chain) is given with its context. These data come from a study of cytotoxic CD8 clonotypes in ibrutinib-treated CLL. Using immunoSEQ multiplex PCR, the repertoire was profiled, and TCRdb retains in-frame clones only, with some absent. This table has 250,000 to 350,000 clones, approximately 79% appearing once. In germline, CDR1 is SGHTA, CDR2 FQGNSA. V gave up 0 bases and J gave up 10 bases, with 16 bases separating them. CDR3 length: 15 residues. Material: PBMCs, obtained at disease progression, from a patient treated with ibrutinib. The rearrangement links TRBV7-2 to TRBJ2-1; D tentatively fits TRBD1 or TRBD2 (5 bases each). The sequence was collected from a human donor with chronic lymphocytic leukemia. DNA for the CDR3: TGTGCCAGCAGCTTAGCCGTGGGACCTACGGGGGAGCAGTTCTTC. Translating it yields CASSLAVGPTGEQFF.